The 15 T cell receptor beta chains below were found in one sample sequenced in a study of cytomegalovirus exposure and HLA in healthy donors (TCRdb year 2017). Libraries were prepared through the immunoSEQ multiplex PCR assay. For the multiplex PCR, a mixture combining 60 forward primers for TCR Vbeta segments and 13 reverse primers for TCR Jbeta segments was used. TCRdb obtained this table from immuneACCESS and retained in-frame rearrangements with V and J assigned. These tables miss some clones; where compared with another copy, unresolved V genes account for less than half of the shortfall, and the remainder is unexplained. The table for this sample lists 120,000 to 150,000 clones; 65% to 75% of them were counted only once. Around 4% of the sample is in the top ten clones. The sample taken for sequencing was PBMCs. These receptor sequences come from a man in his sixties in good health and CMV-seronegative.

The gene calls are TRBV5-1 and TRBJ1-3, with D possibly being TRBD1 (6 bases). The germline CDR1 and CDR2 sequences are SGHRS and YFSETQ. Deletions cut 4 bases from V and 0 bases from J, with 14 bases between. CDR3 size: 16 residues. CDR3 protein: CASSIGGQSSGNTIYF. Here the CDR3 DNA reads TGCGCCAGCAGCATTGGGGGCCAGAGCTCTGGAAACACCATATATTTT.

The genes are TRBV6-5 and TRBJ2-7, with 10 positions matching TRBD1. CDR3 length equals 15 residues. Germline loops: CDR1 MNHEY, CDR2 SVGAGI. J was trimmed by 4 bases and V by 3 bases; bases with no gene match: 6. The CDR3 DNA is TGTGCCAGCAGTTATTCCTGGACAGGGGGATACGAGCAGTACTTC. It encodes CASSYSWTGGYEQYF.

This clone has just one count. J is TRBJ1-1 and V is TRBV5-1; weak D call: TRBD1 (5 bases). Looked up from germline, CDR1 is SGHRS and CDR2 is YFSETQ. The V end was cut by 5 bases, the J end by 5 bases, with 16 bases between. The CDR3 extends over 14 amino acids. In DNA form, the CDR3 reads TGCGCCAGCAGTCCTCAGGGTGGAGAAACTGAAGCTTTCTTT. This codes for CASSPQGGETEAFF.

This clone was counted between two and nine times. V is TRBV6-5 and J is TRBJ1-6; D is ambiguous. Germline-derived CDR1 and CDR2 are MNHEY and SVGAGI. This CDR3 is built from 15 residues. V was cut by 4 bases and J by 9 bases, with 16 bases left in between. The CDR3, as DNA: TGTGCCAGCAGTTCCCGGACGTCCGGAGGTTCACCCCTCCACTTT. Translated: CASSSRTSGGSPLHF.

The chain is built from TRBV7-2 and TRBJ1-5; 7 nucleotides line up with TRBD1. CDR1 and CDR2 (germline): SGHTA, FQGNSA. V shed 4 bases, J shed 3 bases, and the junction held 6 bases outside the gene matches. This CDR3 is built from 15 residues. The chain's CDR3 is CASSSYRGSNQPQHF. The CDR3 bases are TGTGCCAGCAGCTCGTACAGGGGATCCAATCAGCCCCAGCATTTT. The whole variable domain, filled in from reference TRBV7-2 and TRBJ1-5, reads GAGVSQSPSNKVTEKGKDVELRCDPISGHTALYWYRQSLGQGLEFLIYFQGNSAPDKSGLPSDRFSAERTGGSVSTLTIQRTQQEDSAVYLCASSSYRGSNQPQHFGDGTRLSIL.

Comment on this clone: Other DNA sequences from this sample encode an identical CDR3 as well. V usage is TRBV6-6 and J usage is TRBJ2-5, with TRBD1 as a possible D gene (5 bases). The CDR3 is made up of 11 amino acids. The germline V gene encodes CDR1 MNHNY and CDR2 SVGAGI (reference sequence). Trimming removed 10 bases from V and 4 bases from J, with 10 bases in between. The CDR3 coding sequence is TGTGCCACCAGGCAGGGAGAGACCCAGTACTTC. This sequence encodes CATRQGETQYF.

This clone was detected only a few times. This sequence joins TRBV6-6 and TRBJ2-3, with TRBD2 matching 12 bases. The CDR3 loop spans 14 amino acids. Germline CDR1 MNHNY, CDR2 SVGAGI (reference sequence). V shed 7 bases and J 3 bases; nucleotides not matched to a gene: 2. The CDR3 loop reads CASNGLAGTDTQYF. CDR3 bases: TGTGCCAGCAACGGACTAGCGGGAACAGATACGCAGTATTTT.

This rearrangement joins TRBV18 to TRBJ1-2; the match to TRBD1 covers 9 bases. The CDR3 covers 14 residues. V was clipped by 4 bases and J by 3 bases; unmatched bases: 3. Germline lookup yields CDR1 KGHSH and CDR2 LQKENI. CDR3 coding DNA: TGTGCCAGCTCACTGGACAGGGGAGACTATGGCTACACCTTC. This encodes CASSLDRGDYGYTF.

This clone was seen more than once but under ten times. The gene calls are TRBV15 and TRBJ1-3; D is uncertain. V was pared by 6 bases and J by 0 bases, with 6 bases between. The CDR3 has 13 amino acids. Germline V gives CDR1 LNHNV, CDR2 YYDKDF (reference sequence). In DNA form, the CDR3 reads TGTGCCACCAGACATATCTCTGGAAACACCATATATTTT. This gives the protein CATRHISGNTIYF.

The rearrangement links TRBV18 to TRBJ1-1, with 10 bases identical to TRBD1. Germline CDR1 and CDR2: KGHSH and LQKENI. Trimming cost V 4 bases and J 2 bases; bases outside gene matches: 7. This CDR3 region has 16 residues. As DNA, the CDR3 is TGTGCCAGCTCACTAAACTGGGACAGGGGTAACACTGAAGCTTTCTTT. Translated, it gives CASSLNWDRGNTEAFF.

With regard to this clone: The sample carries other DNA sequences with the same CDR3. The CDR3 nucleotides are TGTGCCTGGAGTGAGGGGGGGAGCAATCAGCCCCAGCATTTT. It is translated as CAWSEGGSNQPQHF. The chain recombines TRBV30 with TRBJ1-5; D may be TRBD1 (6 bases). V lost 1 base and J lost 1, with 8 bases in between. The CDR3 runs 14 residues. The germline V gene encodes CDR1 GTSNPN and CDR2 SVGIG (reference sequence).

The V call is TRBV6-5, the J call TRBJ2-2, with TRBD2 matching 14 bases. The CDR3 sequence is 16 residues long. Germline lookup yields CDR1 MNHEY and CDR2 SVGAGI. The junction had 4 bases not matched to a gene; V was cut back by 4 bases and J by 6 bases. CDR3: CASSWGLAGVAGELFF. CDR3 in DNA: TGTGCCAGCAGTTGGGGACTAGCGGGAGTTGCCGGGGAGCTGTTTTTT.

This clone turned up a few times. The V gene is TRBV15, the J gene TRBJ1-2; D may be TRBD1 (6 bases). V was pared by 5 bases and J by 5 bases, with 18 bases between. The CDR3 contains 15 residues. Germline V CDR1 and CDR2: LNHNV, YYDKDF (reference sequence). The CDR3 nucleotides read TGTGCCACCAGCGGCGGCCTGGGACACCAATATGGCTACACCTTC. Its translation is CATSGGLGHQYGYTF.

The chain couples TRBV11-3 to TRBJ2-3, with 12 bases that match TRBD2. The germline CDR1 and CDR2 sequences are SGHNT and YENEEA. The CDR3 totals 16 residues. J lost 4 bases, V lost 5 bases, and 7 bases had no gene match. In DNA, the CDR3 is TGTGCCAGCAGCCTAGGACTAGCGGGAAGGTCAGATACGCAGTATTTT. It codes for CASSLGLAGRSDTQYF.

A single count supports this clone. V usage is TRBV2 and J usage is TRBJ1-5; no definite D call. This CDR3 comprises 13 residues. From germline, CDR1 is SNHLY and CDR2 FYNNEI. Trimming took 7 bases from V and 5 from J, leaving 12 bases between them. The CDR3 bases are TGTGCCAGCACCCAAGTGGGAGATCAGCCCCAGCATTTT. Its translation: CASTQVGDQPQHF.